Below, one TCR beta chain is given with its context. Original methodology: Amplification from reference gene primers served as the basis for estimated nucleated cell counts. Only in-frame clones appear in the TCRdb table, and some are missing; sequencing was by immunoSEQ multiplex PCR. The V and J calls and the clone size are those of that table, but D and trimming were determined from the DNA. In the table there are about 190,000 clones, roughly 80% of which are singletons. The data were obtained in a study of blood T cell repertoires in COVID-19. Study summary: Collection of acute and convalescent COVID-19 samples took place in the United States, Italy and Spain. The cDNA or gDNA used as material had been derived from T cells, B-cell-depleted T cells, or PBMCs.

This CDR3 region has 13 residues. V was pared by 5 bases and J by 4 bases, with 11 bases between. Per the germline V gene, CDR1 is SGHTA and CDR2 is FQGTGA. The sequencing input was peripheral blood. The genes are TRBV7-3 and TRBJ1-1; D gene ambiguous. The TCR was taken from a woman in her 30s with acute or convalescent COVID-19. CDR3 bases: TGTGCCAGCAGCCCGGGGTTCGGCACTGAAGCTTTCTTT. Protein sequence: CASSPGFGTEAFF.